This T cell receptor beta chain was profiled in a study of T cell responses to AZD1222 COVID-19 vaccine. A note on this clone: The same CDR3 arises from other DNA sequences in this sample as well.

Sequencing used immunoSEQ multiplex PCR; TCRdb keeps in-frame clones, though not all of them. The table records about 140,000 clones, approximately 90% of them present only once. Trimming pared 6 bases from V and 0 bases from J, leaving 9 bases between. Germline CDR1 LNHDA, CDR2 SQIVND (reference sequence). The CDR3 has 15 amino acids. The material was peripheral blood, obtained on day 0 of AZD1222 vaccination. The sequence came from an adult in good health. The chain uses TRBV19 and TRBJ1-6; D not resolved. CDR3: CASSPGGSYNSPLHF. CDR3 bases: TGTGCCAGTAGCCCGGGCGGCTCCTATAATTCACCCCTCCACTTT.